This section outlines one T cell receptor beta chain sequence together with its context. Its target is not known. V lost 2 bases and J 3 bases, leaving 10 bases between the germline ends. The germline V gene has CDR1 MNHEY and CDR2 SMNVEV (reference sequence). The CDR3 spans 15 residues. The data were taken from a study of T-cell memory formation after mild COVID-19. Study-wide context: In these data, TCR clusters were largely donor specific.

Notes on the study in general: Clones that contracted clustered mainly in CM and EM if CD4+ and in EMRA if CD8+.

The authors produced TCR alpha and TCR beta cDNA libraries with sample barcodes and UMIs by 5'RACE using constant-segment primers. TCRdb processed the 5' RACE reads anew with MiXCR; each CDR3 protein has one entry. The data hold about 90,000 distinct CDR3 sequences, with around 13% observed a single time. V usage is TRBV27 and J usage is TRBJ2-2, with D uncertain. The sequenced sample was PBMCs or a T cell subset sorted from them (not recorded which). This clonotype was obtained from an adult woman who had mild COVID-19 (a few samples of this study predate the infection). Cell type and time point are not known. This chain's CDR3 is CASSLVPSYTGELFF. The CDR3 region has the DNA TGTGCCAGCAGTTTAGTTCCATCGTACACCGGGGAGCTGTTTTTT.